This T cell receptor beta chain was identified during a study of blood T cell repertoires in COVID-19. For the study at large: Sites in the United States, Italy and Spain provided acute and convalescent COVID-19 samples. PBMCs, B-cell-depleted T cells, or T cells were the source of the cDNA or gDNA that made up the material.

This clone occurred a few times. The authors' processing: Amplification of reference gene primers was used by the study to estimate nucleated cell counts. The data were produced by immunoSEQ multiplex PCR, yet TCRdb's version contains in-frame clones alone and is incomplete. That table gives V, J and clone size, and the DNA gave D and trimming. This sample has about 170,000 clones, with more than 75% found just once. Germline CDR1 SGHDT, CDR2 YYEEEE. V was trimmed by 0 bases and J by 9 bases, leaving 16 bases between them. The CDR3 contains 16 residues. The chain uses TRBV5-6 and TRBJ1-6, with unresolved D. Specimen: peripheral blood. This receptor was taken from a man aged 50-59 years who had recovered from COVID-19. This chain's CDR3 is CASSLDAAPESSPLHF. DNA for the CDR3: TGTGCCAGCAGCTTGGATGCCGCGCCGGAGAGTTCACCCCTCCACTTT.